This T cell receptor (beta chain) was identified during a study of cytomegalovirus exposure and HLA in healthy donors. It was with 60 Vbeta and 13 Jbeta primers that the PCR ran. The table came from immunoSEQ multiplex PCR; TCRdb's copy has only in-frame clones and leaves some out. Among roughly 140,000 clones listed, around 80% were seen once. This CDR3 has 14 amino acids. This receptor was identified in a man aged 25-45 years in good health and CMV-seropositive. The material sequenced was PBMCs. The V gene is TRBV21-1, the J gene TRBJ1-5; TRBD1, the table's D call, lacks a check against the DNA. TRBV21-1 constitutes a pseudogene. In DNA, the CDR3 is TGTGCCAGCAGCAATTGGGGGCGAAATCAGCCCCAGCATTTT. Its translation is CASSNWGRNQPQHF.